Sequencing of this T cell receptor (beta chain) was carried out in a study of blood T cell repertoires in COVID-19. The Seattle site enrolled patients during active infection and followed them longitudinally. This CDR3 contains 15 residues. V was shortened by 7 bases and J by 4 bases, with 19 bases between the two germline ends. Germline loops: CDR1 MDHEN, CDR2 SYDVKM. Clones were read by immunoSEQ multiplex PCR, and TCRdb kept only the in-frame ones, dropping some. This table holds 220,000 or so clones, around 83% found once. The sequenced material came from peripheral blood. The chain is built from TRBV28 and TRBJ2-5; a weak D match, TRBD2 (7 bases). The TCR originated in a woman aged 80 or older with COVID-19, enrolled during active disease. CDR3 amino acids: CASTPWGGQLETQYF. The CDR3 nucleotides read TGTGCCAGCACCCCTTGGGGGGGGCAGCTAGAGACCCAGTACTTC.